Listed below are T cell receptor beta chains from one sample, sequenced in a study of blood T cell repertoires in COVID-19. Using immunoSEQ multiplex PCR, the repertoire was profiled, and TCRdb retains in-frame clones only, with some absent. The sample has 150,000 or so clones; 93% are singletons. Material: peripheral blood. The receptors were sampled from a woman aged 60-70 years with COVID-19, enrolled during active disease. Each CDR3 is given with its conserved first and last residue. Each record gives: J gene, V gene, D gene, CDR3 protein. D genes are given only for firm matches.

J: TRBJ2-7
V: TRBV5-1
D: NA
CDR3: CASRPARGGLEQYF

J: TRBJ1-2
V: TRBV3-1/TRBV3-2
D: TRBD1
CDR3: CASSLDREGPNYGYTF

J: TRBJ2-2
V: TRBV11-3
D: NA
CDR3: CASSLGGENTGELFF

J: TRBJ2-3
V: TRBV12-3/TRBV12-4
D: NA
CDR3: CASSFLSTDTQYF

J: TRBJ1-3
V: TRBV15
D: NA
CDR3: CATSRGETQGGGNTIYF

J: TRBJ1-2
V: TRBV2
D: NA
CDR3: CASSEVGGNYGYTF

J: TRBJ1-1
V: TRBV18
D: NA
CDR3: CACRGEAEAFF

J: TRBJ2-3
V: TRBV9
D: NA
CDR3: CASSVDRRLSTDTQYF

J: TRBJ1-5
V: TRBV10-3
D: TRBD1
CDR3: CAISETTGDNQPQHF

J: TRBJ2-1
V: TRBV6-5
D: NA
CDR3: CASSYRRTSSYNEQFF

J: TRBJ1-5
V: TRBV6-5
D: TRBD1
CDR3: CASRPGGGSNQPQHF

J: TRBJ1-3
V: TRBV27
D: TRBD1
CDR3: CASRPGTGLSGNTIYF

J: TRBJ2-3
V: TRBV6-5
D: NA
CDR3: CASSRGGLAGDTQYF

J: TRBJ1-3
V: TRBV10-3
D: TRBD1
CDR3: CAISEAGTVGSGNTIYF

J: TRBJ1-2
V: TRBV29-1
D: TRBD1
CDR3: CSGADRVGYGYTF

J: TRBJ2-7
V: TRBV19
D: NA
CDR3: CASSIVGSGISYEQYF

J: TRBJ2-7
V: TRBV18
D: TRBD1
CDR3: CASSLDSGQGYFFYEQYF

J: TRBJ2-3
V: TRBV3-1/TRBV3-2
D: NA
CDR3: CASSQVPDLGTDTQYF

J: TRBJ2-3
V: TRBV9
D: TRBD2
CDR3: CASSVDAGGFTDTQYF

J: TRBJ1-6
V: TRBV27
D: NA
CDR3: CASSFLPGDNSPLHF

J: TRBJ1-2
V: TRBV9
D: NA
CDR3: CASSVATGGGNYGYTF

J: TRBJ2-5
V: TRBV5-5
D: NA
CDR3: CASSLMDRQETQYF

J: TRBJ2-5
V: TRBV7-7
D: NA
CDR3: CASSPDGLGGPETQYF

J: TRBJ1-1
V: TRBV19
D: TRBD1
CDR3: CASSIGAGGTEAFF

J: TRBJ1-1
V: TRBV2
D: NA
CDR3: CARPGEGTEAFF

J: TRBJ1-6
V: TRBV5-6
D: TRBD1
CDR3: CASSFPDRAGSPLHF